The sequence of this TCR beta chain was determined in a study of blood T cell repertoires in COVID-19. Using immunoSEQ multiplex PCR, the repertoire was profiled, and TCRdb retains in-frame clones only, with some absent. The sample carries around 250,000 clones, roughly 89% recorded once. Trimming left V 4 bases short and J 0 bases short, with 17 bases between. This CDR3 has 16 residues. Germline V gene data show CDR1 as SGDLS and CDR2 as YYNGEE. The genes are TRBV9 and TRBJ2-7; tentatively, D is TRBD2 (6 bases). The sequencing sample was made of peripheral blood. The sequence was collected from a woman aged 60 to 75 with COVID-19, enrolled during active disease. CDR3 sequence (DNA): TGTGCCAGCAGCCCAACCGCGGGGTTCGACTCCTACGAGCAGTACTTC. This codes for CASSPTAGFDSYEQYF.